This T cell receptor (beta chain) stems from a study of T cell changes during pregnancy in multiple sclerosis. V lost 1 base, J lost 2 bases, and 14 bases lay in between. The CDR3 spans 16 residues. CDR1 SGHTA and CDR2 FQGNSA come from the germline V gene. This table comes from immunoSEQ multiplex PCR, and its TCRdb copy is limited to in-frame clones, with some not included. The sample lists almost 50,000 clones; around 92% were seen once. Here the sequenced sample was peripheral blood, taken after pregnancy. The receptor comes from a female donor with multiple sclerosis, enrolled in a pregnancy study. V is TRBV7-2 and J is TRBJ1-1, with D maybe TRBD1 (6 bases). The CDR3 nucleotides are TGTGCCAGCAGCTTAGTATACAGGGAGGGTAACACTGAAGCTTTCTTT. It is translated as CASSLVYREGNTEAFF.